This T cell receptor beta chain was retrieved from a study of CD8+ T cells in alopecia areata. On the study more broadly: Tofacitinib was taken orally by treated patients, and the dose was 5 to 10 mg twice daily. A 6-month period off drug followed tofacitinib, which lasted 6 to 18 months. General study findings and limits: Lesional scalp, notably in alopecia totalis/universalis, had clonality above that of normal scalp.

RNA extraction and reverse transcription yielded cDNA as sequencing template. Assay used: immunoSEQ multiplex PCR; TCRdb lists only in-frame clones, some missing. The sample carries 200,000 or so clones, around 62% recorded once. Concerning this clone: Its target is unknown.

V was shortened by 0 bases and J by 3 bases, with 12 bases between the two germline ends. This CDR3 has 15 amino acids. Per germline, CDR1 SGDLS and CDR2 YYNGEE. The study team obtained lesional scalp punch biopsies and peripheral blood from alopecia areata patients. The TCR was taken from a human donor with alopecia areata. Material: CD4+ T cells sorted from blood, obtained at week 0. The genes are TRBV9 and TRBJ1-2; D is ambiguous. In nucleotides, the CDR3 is TGTGCCAGCAGCGTAGGACTTCTGGACGACTATGGCTACACCTTC. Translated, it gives CASSVGLLDDYGYTF.